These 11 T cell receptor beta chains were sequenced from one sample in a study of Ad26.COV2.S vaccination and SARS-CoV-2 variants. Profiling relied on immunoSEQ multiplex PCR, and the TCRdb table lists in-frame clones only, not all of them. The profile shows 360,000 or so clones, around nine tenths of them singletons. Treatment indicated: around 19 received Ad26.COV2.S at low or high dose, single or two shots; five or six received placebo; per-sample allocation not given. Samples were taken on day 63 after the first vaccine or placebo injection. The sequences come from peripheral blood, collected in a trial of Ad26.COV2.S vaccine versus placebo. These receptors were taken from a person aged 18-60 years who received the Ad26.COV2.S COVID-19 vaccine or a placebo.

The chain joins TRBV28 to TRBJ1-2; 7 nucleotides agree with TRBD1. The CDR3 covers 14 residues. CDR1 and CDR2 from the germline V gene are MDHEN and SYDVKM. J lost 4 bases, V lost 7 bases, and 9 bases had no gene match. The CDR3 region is CASNWGGQSYGYTF. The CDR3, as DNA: TGTGCCAGCAACTGGGGGGGACAGTCCTATGGCTACACCTTC.

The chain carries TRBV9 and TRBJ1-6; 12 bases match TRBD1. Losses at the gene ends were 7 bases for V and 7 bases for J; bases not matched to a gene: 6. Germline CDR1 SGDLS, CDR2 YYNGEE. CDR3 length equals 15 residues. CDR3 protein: CASGPGTGGNSPLHF. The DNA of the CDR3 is TGTGCCAGCGGACCCGGGACAGGGGGCAATTCACCCCTCCACTTT.

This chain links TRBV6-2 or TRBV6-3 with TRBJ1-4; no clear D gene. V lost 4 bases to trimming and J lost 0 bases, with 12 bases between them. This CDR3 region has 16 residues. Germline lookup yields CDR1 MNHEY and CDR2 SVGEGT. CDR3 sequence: CASSWVGPATNEKLFF. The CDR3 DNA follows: TGTGCCAGCAGTTGGGTCGGGCCGGCAACTAATGAAAAACTGTTTTTT.

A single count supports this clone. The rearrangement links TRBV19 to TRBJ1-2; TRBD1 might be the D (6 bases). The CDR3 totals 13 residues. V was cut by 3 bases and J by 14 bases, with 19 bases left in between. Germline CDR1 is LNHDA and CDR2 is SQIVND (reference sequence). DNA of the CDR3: TGTGCCAGTAGTATTGTAGGGGGGGAGTCAAAGACCTTC. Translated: CASSIVGGESKTF.

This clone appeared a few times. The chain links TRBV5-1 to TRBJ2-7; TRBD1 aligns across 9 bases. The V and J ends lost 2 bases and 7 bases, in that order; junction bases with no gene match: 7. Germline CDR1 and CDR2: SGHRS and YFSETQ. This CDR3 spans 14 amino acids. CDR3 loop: CASSFQTGGREQYF. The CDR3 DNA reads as TGCGCCAGCAGCTTCCAGACAGGGGGGCGAGAGCAGTACTTC.

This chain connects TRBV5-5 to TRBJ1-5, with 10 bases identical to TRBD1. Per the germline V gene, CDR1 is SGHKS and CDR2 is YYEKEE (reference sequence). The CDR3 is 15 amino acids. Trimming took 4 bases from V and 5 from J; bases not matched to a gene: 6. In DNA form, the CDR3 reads TGTGCCAGCAGCGCGACAGGGGGCATGGATCAGCCCCAGCATTTT. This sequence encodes CASSATGGMDQPQHF.

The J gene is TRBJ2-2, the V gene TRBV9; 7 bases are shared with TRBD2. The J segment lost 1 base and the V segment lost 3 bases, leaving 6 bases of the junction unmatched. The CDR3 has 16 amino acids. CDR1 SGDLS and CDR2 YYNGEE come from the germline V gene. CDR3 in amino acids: CASSAFSSGNTGELFF. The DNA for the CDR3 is TGTGCCAGCAGCGCCTTCTCTAGCGGGAACACCGGGGAGCTGTTTTTT.

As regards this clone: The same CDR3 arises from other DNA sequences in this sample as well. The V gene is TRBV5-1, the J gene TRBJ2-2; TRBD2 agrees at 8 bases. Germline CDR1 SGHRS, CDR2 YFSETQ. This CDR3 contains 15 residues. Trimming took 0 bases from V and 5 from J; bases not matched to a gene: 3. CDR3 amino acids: CASSLAGGETGELFF. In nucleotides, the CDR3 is TGCGCCAGCAGCTTGGCGGGAGGGGAGACCGGGGAGCTGTTTTTT.

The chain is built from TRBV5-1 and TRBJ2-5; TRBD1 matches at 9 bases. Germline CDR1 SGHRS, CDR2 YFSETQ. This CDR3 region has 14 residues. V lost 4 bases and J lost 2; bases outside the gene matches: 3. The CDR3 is CASSNDRGQETQYF. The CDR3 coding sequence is TGCGCCAGCAGCAACGACAGGGGGCAAGAGACCCAGTACTTC.

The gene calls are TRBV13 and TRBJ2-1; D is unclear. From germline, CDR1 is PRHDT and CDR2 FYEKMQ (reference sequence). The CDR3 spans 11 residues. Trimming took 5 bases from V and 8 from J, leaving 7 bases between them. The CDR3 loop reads CASSRVDEQFF. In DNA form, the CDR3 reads TGTGCCAGCAGCCGGGTCGATGAGCAGTTCTTC.

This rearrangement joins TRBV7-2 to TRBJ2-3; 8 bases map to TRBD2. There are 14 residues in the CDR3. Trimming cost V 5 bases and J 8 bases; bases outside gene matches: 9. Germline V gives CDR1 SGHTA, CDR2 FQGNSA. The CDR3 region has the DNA TGTGCCAGCAGCGTAGGACTAGCTGCTGGTACGCAGTATTTT. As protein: CASSVGLAAGTQYF.